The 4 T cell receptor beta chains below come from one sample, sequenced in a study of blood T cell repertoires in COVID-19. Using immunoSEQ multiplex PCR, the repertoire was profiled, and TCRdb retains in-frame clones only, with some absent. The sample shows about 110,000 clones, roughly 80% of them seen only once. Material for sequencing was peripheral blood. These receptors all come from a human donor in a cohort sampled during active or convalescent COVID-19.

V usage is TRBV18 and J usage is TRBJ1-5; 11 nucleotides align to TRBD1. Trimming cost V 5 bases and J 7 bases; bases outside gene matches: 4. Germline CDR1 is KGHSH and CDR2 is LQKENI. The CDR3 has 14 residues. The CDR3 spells CASSVGTGGQPQHF. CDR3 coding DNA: TGTGCCAGCTCAGTTGGGACAGGGGGACAGCCCCAGCATTTT.

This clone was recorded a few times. Here the CDR3 reads CSVGLSYNEQFF. CDR3 in DNA: TGCAGCGTTGGTCTCAGTTACAATGAGCAGTTCTTC. The chain employs TRBV29-1 and TRBJ2-1; no definite D call. With 4 bases removed from V and 4 bases from J, the gap between germline ends came to 8 bases. The germline gives CDR1 SQVTM, CDR2 ANQGSEA. The CDR3 totals 12 residues.

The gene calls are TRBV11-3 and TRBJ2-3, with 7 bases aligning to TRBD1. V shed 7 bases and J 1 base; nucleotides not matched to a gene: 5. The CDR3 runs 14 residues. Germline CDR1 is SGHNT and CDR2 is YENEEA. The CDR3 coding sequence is TGTGCCAGCAAACCCGGGACAGGCACAGATACGCAGTATTTT. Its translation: CASKPGTGTDTQYF.

The CDR3, as DNA: TGTGCCAGCAGCGACAGGAGCTCCTATAATTCACCCCTCCACTTT. Translating it yields CASSDRSSYNSPLHF. The chain combines TRBV6-6 with TRBJ1-6; perhaps TRBD1 as D (6 bases). This CDR3 spans 15 amino acids. CDR1 is MNHNY and CDR2 is SVGAGI in the germline V gene (reference sequence). V lost 6 bases and J 0 bases, leaving 9 bases between the germline ends.